Following are 27 T cell receptor beta chains from one sample sequenced in a study of shared clonotypes between healthy human individuals. TCRdb's table, derived via immunoSEQ multiplex PCR, lists solely in-frame clones and lacks some. The sample consists of 950,000 to 1,200,000 clones, roughly 80% of them appearing once. Material: memory CD4+ T cells from PBMCs. Subset described: CD45RA-negative fraction. The receptors here all came from a young man in good health. Some clones in this sample may be carry-over from other donors' samples.

Remarks on this clone: A read error likely explains this, since a far larger clone differs by one base. The chain recombines TRBV1 with TRBJ1-1; no check of the table's D call, TRBD1, against the DNA was made. TRBV1 is a pseudogene locus. The CDR3 sequence is 15 residues long. Here the CDR3 reads CASSQEDRENTEAFF. For the CDR3, the DNA is TGCGCCAGCAGCCAAGAAGACAGGGAGAACACTGAAGCTTTCTTT.

This rearrangement joins TRBV27 to TRBJ2-7; 9 positions match TRBD2. The V gene's germline CDR1 is MNHEY and CDR2 SMNVEV (reference sequence). The V segment lost 0 bases and the J segment 3 bases; nucleotides outside the gene matches: 9. The CDR3 is 17 residues long. The DNA of the CDR3 is TGTGCCAGCAGTTTATCCTACCGGACTAGCGCTTTCTACGAGCAGTACTTC. Amino acid sequence: CASSLSYRTSAFYEQYF.

This chain links TRBV7-2 with TRBJ1-3; possible D gene TRBD1, 5 bases. The CDR3 is 15 amino acids. Germline CDR1 and CDR2: SGHTA and FQGNSA. V was trimmed by 2 bases and J by 0 bases, leaving 8 bases between them. The CDR3 bases are TGTGCCAGCAGCTTAACAGGCTACTCTGGAAACACCATATATTTT. Encoded protein: CASSLTGYSGNTIYF.

This clone came up once. The chain links TRBV6-6 to TRBJ1-4; D is ambiguous. CDR3 size: 14 residues. The V and J ends lost 2 bases and 8 bases respectively, with 12 bases between them. The germline V gene has CDR1 MNHNY and CDR2 SVGAGI (reference sequence). The CDR3 region is CASSYPGEGEKLFF. The CDR3 nucleotides read TGTGCCAGCAGTTACCCAGGAGAAGGGGAAAAACTGTTTTTT.

The rearrangement joins TRBV14 to TRBJ2-5; D may correspond to TRBD1 or TRBD2 (5 bases each). Germline V gives CDR1 SGHDN, CDR2 FVKESK. V dropped 4 bases and J dropped 3 bases, with 12 bases sitting between them. The CDR3 sequence is 14 residues long. CDR3 residues: CASSPVWGKETQYF. CDR3 nucleotide sequence: TGTGCCAGCAGCCCCGTGTGGGGGAAAGAGACCCAGTACTTC.

V and J are TRBV10-3 and TRBJ1-5; 8 bases match TRBD1. J was trimmed by 7 bases and V by 5 bases; bases with no gene match: 7. CDR1 is ENHRY and CDR2 is SYGVKD in the germline V gene. This CDR3 is 14 amino acids long. The CDR3 is CAISPDRDGQPQHF. The CDR3 DNA follows: TGTGCCATCAGTCCGGACAGGGACGGCCAGCCCCAGCATTTT.

The V call is TRBV7-2, the J call TRBJ2-3; D gene unclear. The ends were cut back, 2 bases at V and 4 bases at J, with 16 bases in the middle. Germline V gene lookup returns CDR1 SGHTA and CDR2 FQGNSA. The CDR3 has 16 residues. CDR3 DNA sequence: TGTGCCAGCAGCTTATTTCTCGGCCGAGTGCCAGATACGCAGTATTTT. Translating gives CASSLFLGRVPDTQYF.

As to this clone: Other DNA sequences of this sample code for an identical CDR3. This chain uses TRBV30 with TRBJ2-5; the D is unclear. The CDR3 is made up of 12 amino acids. The V gene lost 2 bases and the J gene lost 5 bases, with 9 bases spanning the gap. Germline CDR1 and CDR2: GTSNPN and SVGIG (reference sequence). This chain's CDR3 is CAWSFQGETQYF. CDR3 DNA sequence: TGTGCCTGGAGTTTCCAAGGGGAGACCCAGTACTTC. The whole variable domain, filled in from reference TRBV30 and TRBJ2-5, reads SQTIHQWPATLVQPVGSPLSLECTVEGTSNPNLYWYRQAAGRGLQLLFYSVGIGQISSEVPQNLSASRPQDRQFILSSKKLLLSDSGFYLCAWSFQGETQYFGPGTRLLVL.

The V gene is TRBV5-4, the J gene TRBJ2-4; 10 positions match TRBD1. J gave up 2 bases and V 1 base, and 9 bases lay outside the gene matches. The CDR3 is 18 residues long. From germline, CDR1 is SGHNT and CDR2 YYREEE (reference sequence). The CDR3 nucleotides are TGTGCCAGCAGCTTGAAGCTGCCGGGACAGGGGTCCAAAAACATTCAGTACTTC. Its protein is CASSLKLPGQGSKNIQYF.

This CDR3 is CASSPRRRQAYNEQFF. Written as DNA, the CDR3 is TGTGCCAGCAGCCCACGCCGCCGACAGGCTTACAATGAGCAGTTCTTC. The chain is built from TRBV13 and TRBJ2-1, with D possibly matching TRBD1 (6 bases). The V end was cut by 5 bases, the J end by 4 bases, with 18 bases between. The CDR3 covers 16 residues. Germline CDR1 reads PRHDT; CDR2 reads FYEKMQ (reference sequence).

V and J are TRBV5-4 and TRBJ1-2; D perhaps matches TRBD1 (5 bases). This CDR3 is built from 14 residues. The germline V gene has CDR1 SGHNT and CDR2 YYREEE (reference sequence). V was clipped by 3 bases and J by 3 bases, with 12 bases between them. DNA for the CDR3: TGTGCCAGCAGCTACAGTAGGGGCGACTATGGCTACACCTTC. Its protein product is CASSYSRGDYGYTF.

The rearrangement uses TRBV4-2 and TRBJ2-1; D unclear. V dropped 0 bases and J dropped 5 bases, with 23 bases sitting between them. Germline V gene lookup returns CDR1 LGHNA and CDR2 YNFKEQ. The CDR3 is 19 amino acids. The CDR3 loop is CASSQDPMPSIKLHNEQFF. The CDR3 nucleotides read TGTGCCAGCAGCCAAGATCCCATGCCCAGTATCAAACTCCACAATGAGCAGTTCTTC.

V usage is TRBV4-3 and J usage is TRBJ2-3; D is possibly TRBD2 (6 bases). Germline loops: CDR1 LGHNA, CDR2 YSLEER. V was clipped by 6 bases and J by 0 bases, with 10 bases between them. CDR3 length: 14 amino acids. The CDR3 bases are TGCGCCAGCAGAACTAGCTATAGCACAGATACGCAGTATTTT. As protein: CASRTSYSTDTQYF.

This chain joins TRBV6-6 and TRBJ2-2; TRBD2 matches at 12 bases. J lost 5 bases, V lost 6 bases, and 4 bases had no gene match. This CDR3 region has 15 residues. The germline gives CDR1 MNHNY, CDR2 SVGAGI (reference sequence). The CDR3 DNA follows: TGTGCCAGCAGGAAGACTAGCGGGAGTACCGGGGAGCTGTTTTTT. Its translation: CASRKTSGSTGELFF.

The V and J genes are TRBV7-2 and TRBJ2-1; D possibly corresponds to TRBD2 (6 bases). CDR3 length equals 15 residues. Trimming took off 5 bases at V and 7 bases at J, with 18 bases between the two ends. Per germline, CDR1 SGHTA and CDR2 FQGNSA. The CDR3: CASSPQFPGGNEQFF. Written as DNA, the CDR3 is TGTGCCAGCAGCCCACAGTTCCCAGGAGGGAATGAGCAGTTCTTC.

This clone appeared a few times. The J gene is TRBJ2-3, the V gene TRBV7-3; no firm D call. From germline, CDR1 is SGHTA and CDR2 FQGTGA. This CDR3 comprises 15 residues. V was cut by 5 bases and J by 0 bases, with 12 bases left in between. The CDR3 protein is CASSPTRQSTDTQYF. CDR3 bases: TGTGCCAGCAGCCCCACTCGACAAAGCACAGATACGCAGTATTTT.

In the case of this clone: Other DNA sequences in the sample encode the same CDR3. V gene TRBV18 combines with J gene TRBJ2-5; 11 nucleotides match TRBD1. Germline V gene sequence: CDR1 KGHSH, CDR2 LQKENI. The V segment lost 3 bases and the J segment 2 bases; nucleotides outside the gene matches: 2. The CDR3 loop spans 15 amino acids. CDR3: CASSPGTGGQETQYF. Here the CDR3 DNA reads TGTGCCAGCTCACCCGGGACAGGGGGACAAGAGACCCAGTACTTC.

The chain couples TRBV5-6 to TRBJ2-1; perhaps TRBD2 as D (5 bases). The CDR3 has 15 residues. V lost 2 bases to trimming and J lost 1 base, with 10 bases between them. Germline V gene sequence: CDR1 SGHDT, CDR2 YYEEEE. CDR3 region: CASSFGVQSYNEQFF. For the CDR3, the DNA is TGTGCCAGCAGCTTCGGGGTACAATCCTACAATGAGCAGTTCTTC.

The chain links TRBV6-5 to TRBJ2-6; no firm D call. This CDR3 is 15 amino acids long. Germline lookup yields CDR1 MNHEY and CDR2 SVGAGI. The V end was cut by 10 bases, the J end by 0 bases, with 13 bases between. CDR3 sequence (DNA): TGTGCCACCAACACCCGGTACTCTGGGGCCAACGTCCTGACTTTC. Protein: CATNTRYSGANVLTF.

V usage is TRBV5-1 and J usage is TRBJ2-7, with D possibly TRBD1 on 5 matching bases. This CDR3 is 16 amino acids long. Trimming removed 4 bases at V and 1 base at J, with 18 bases between. Germline-derived CDR1 and CDR2 are SGHRS and YFSETQ. Here the CDR3 DNA reads TGCGCCAGCAGCCGAATCCCTTCAGGGATTTCCTACGAGCAGTACTTC. Encoded protein: CASSRIPSGISYEQYF.

The V call is TRBV5-4, the J call TRBJ2-5; D remains unclear. V was cut by 4 bases and J by 1 base, with 11 bases left in between. The CDR3 spans 14 residues. Germline V gene data show CDR1 as SGHNT and CDR2 as YYREEE (reference sequence). For the CDR3, the DNA is TGTGCCAGCAGCCCAATAGAGGCCCAAGAGACCCAGTACTTC. Encoded protein: CASSPIEAQETQYF. Drawing the rest from reference TRBV5-4 and TRBJ2-5, the complete variable domain is ETGVTQSPTHLIKTRGQQVTLRCSSQSGHNTVSWYQQALGQGPQFIFQYYREEENGRGNFPPRFSGLQFPNYSSELNVNALELDDSALYLCASSPIEAQETQYFGPGTRLLVL.

The V gene is TRBV7-9, the J gene TRBJ2-3; maybe TRBD2 (6 bases). Trimming stripped 5 bases from V and 2 bases from J, with 11 bases between. This CDR3 spans 14 amino acids. From germline, CDR1 is SEHNR and CDR2 FQNEAQ (reference sequence). This chain's CDR3 is CASSERTNTDTQYF. DNA of the CDR3: TGTGCCAGCAGCGAGCGGACTAACACAGATACGCAGTATTTT.

On this clone: The same CDR3 can be traced to other DNA sequences in this sample. J is TRBJ2-2 and V is TRBV9; D unclear. V was pared by 2 bases and J by 3 bases, with 11 bases between. The CDR3 loop spans 15 amino acids. Per the germline V gene, CDR1 is SGDLS and CDR2 is YYNGEE. The CDR3 reads CASSVDPLYTGELFF. The CDR3 DNA sequence: TGTGCCAGCAGCGTGGACCCCCTATACACCGGGGAGCTGTTTTTT.

This chain connects TRBV5-6 to TRBJ1-1; D gene ambiguous. The CDR3 has 14 residues. Germline values: CDR1 SGHDT, CDR2 YYEEEE. The V end lost 0 bases, the J end lost 0 bases, and 6 bases lay between the germline ends. The CDR3 loop reads CASSLEPMNTEAFF. The CDR3 DNA sequence: TGTGCCAGCAGCTTGGAACCGATGAACACTGAAGCTTTCTTT.

The CDR3 loop is CASSPISGIPASGNTIYF. Written as DNA, the CDR3 is TGTGCCAGCAGCCCCATTTCAGGGATACCTGCTTCTGGAAACACCATATATTTT. This chain links TRBV7-9 with TRBJ1-3; D possibly corresponds to TRBD1 (5 bases). Looked up from germline, CDR1 is SEHNR and CDR2 is FQNEAQ (reference sequence). Trimming removed 5 bases from V and 1 base from J, with 21 bases in between. CDR3 length: 18 residues.

The V and J genes are TRBV4-3 and TRBJ2-7; the match to TRBD1 covers 10 bases. The junction had 7 bases not matched to a gene; V was cut back by 0 bases and J by 5 bases. Germline CDR1 and CDR2: LGHNA and YSLEER. The CDR3 extends over 16 amino acids. CDR3 in amino acids: CASSQEKGTGADEQYF. CDR3 coding DNA: TGCGCCAGCAGCCAAGAAAAGGGGACAGGGGCCGACGAGCAGTACTTC.

The CDR3 sequence is CASSLRYSGDSYEQYF. CDR3 nucleotides: TGTGCCAGCAGTCTAAGATACAGCGGGGACTCCTACGAGCAGTACTTC. The rearrangement uses TRBV11-2 and TRBJ2-7; 7 bases line up with TRBD2. V was pared by 6 bases and J by 0 bases, with 11 bases of the junction left unmatched. The CDR3 covers 16 residues. Per germline, CDR1 SGHAT and CDR2 FQNNGV.